The 32 T cell receptor beta chains given below trace back to one sample, sequenced in a study of early T cells in non-severe SARS-CoV-2 infection. MiXCR, applied by TCRdb to the 5' RACE reads, yields one record per CDR3 protein. Altogether 35,000 to 45,000 distinct CDR3 sequences are present, approximately 5.9% being singletons, with the ten largest covering around 8%. The source was whole blood, collected at baseline. These receptors all come from an adult who was a healthcare worker with PCR-confirmed SARS-CoV-2 infection or an uninfected control (not recorded which).

This clonotype showed up many times. The rearrangement links TRBV7-9 to TRBJ2-1; D not resolved. The CDR3 consists of 11 residues. Germline V lookup: CDR1 SEHNR, CDR2 FQNEAQ (reference sequence). V shed 3 bases and J shed 10 bases, with 7 bases lying between them. The CDR3 protein is CASSFGTEQFF. Written as DNA, the CDR3 is TGTGCCAGCAGCTTTGGAACCGAGCAGTTCTTC.

The chain has TRBV12-3 or TRBV12-4 and TRBJ1-4; no definite D call. Trimming stripped 2 bases from V and 8 bases from J, with 9 bases between. The CDR3 length is 13 residues. The CDR3 reads CASSLRQWEKLFF. The CDR3 region has the DNA TGTGCCAGCAGTTTAAGGCAGTGGGAAAAACTGTTTTTT.

This clonotype has more than one count but fewer than ten. The J gene is TRBJ2-1, the V gene TRBV20-1, with D tentatively TRBD2 (6 bases). The CDR3 consists of 15 residues. Trimming cost V 4 bases and J 4 bases, with 17 bases left between them. Per germline, CDR1 DFQATT and CDR2 SNEGSKA (reference sequence). The CDR3 reads CSAILPGLPYNEQFF. The CDR3 bases are TGCAGTGCTATACTACCGGGACTCCCTTACAATGAGCAGTTCTTC.

This clonotype was found many times. The chain combines TRBV12-3 or TRBV12-4 with TRBJ1-5; possibly TRBD1 for D (6 bases). This CDR3 region has 15 residues. Trimming took off 5 bases at V and 4 bases at J, with 15 bases between the two ends. This chain's CDR3 is CASSPGGAVNQPQHF. The DNA for the CDR3 is TGTGCCAGCAGTCCGGGGGGGGCCGTAAATCAGCCCCAGCATTTT.

In this sample, this clonotype turned up many times. The rearrangement links TRBV6-5 to TRBJ2-1, with TRBD2 identical over 9 bases. V shed 2 bases and J 9 bases; nucleotides not matched to a gene: 8. The CDR3 totals 15 residues. CDR1 and CDR2 (germline): MNHEY, SVGAGI. The CDR3 coding sequence is TGTGCCAGCAGTTACAGGGCTAGCGGGGATGGTGAGCAGTTCTTC. This codes for CASSYRASGDGEQFF.

This clonotype was detected many times. The chain has TRBV12-3 or TRBV12-4 and TRBJ1-2; D is ambiguous. The germline V and J ends were trimmed by 1 base and 7 bases, with 10 bases remaining between them. The CDR3 is 13 amino acids. CDR3 sequence: CASSLGAHSGYTF. In nucleotides, the CDR3 is TGTGCCAGCAGTTTAGGGGCCCACAGTGGCTACACCTTC.

The chain links TRBV30 to TRBJ1-6; D is ambiguous. The CDR3 length is 13 residues. Germline V CDR1 and CDR2: GTSNPN, SVGIG (reference sequence). The V and J ends lost 3 bases and 7 bases respectively, with 10 bases between them. CDR3 sequence (DNA): TGTGCCTGGAGCCCGGAAATGAATTCACCCCTCCACTTT. This translates into CAWSPEMNSPLHF.

The sample holds many counts of this clonotype. The chain has TRBV20-1 and TRBJ1-2, with D hard to call. The CDR3 is made up of 12 amino acids. V was trimmed by 2 bases and J by 1 base, leaving 5 bases between them. Germline lookup yields CDR1 DFQATT and CDR2 SNEGSKA (reference sequence). The CDR3 nucleotides read TGCAGTGCTAGACAACTTAACTATGGCTACACCTTC. Residues: CSARQLNYGYTF.

In its sample, this clonotype was seen many times. The rearrangement uses TRBV7-8 and TRBJ2-7, with no clear D. Germline V CDR1 and CDR2: SGHVS, FQNEAQ. The CDR3 contains 14 residues. V was trimmed by 5 bases and J by 2 bases, leaving 13 bases between them. The CDR3 sequence: CASSRAGGTYEQYF. The CDR3 bases are TGTGCCAGCAGCCGAGCAGGTGGCACCTACGAGCAGTACTTC.

This clonotype has only a few counts. The CDR3 nucleotides are TGTGCCAGCAACCGAGCGGGGACCTACAATGAGCAGTTCTTC. It encodes CASNRAGTYNEQFF. The J gene is TRBJ2-1, the V gene TRBV6-1; 7 positions agree with TRBD2. Germline V gene sequence: CDR1 MNHNS, CDR2 SASEGT. J lost 2 bases, V lost 7 bases, and 5 bases had no gene match. The CDR3 sequence is 14 residues long.

This clonotype appeared many times. The CDR3 region is CASSYRTSGGNEQFF. As DNA, the CDR3 is TGCGCCAGCAGCTACCGGACTAGCGGGGGCAATGAGCAGTTCTTC. This chain joins TRBV5-1 and TRBJ2-1; 13 positions agree with TRBD2. There are 15 residues in the CDR3. CDR1 is SGHRS and CDR2 is YFSETQ in the germline V gene. J lost 6 bases, V lost 3 bases, and 3 bases had no gene match.

This clonotype was seen only a few times. The gene calls are TRBV7-6 and TRBJ2-5, with D possibly matching TRBD2 (5 bases). CDR1 is SGHVS, CDR2 FNYEAQ, per germline. The CDR3 spans 13 residues. Trimming took 6 bases from V and 1 from J, leaving 9 bases between them. This chain's CDR3 is CASSRTGQETQYF. The CDR3 coding sequence is TGTGCCAGCAGTAGGACTGGCCAAGAGACCCAGTACTTC.

Ten or more counts support this clonotype. The chain is built from TRBV12-3 or TRBV12-4 and TRBJ1-6, with D perhaps matching TRBD1 (6 bases). The CDR3 consists of 16 residues. The ends were cut back, 5 bases at V and 7 bases at J, with 18 bases in the middle. The CDR3 DNA follows: TGTGCCAGCAGTGGACACGGGGGCCAGGGGAATTCACCCCTCCACTTT. It encodes CASSGHGGQGNSPLHF.

V and J are TRBV11-2 and TRBJ2-7; tentatively, D is TRBD1 (6 bases). V lost 3 bases and J lost 4, with 10 bases in between. The CDR3 spans 13 residues. Germline values: CDR1 SGHAT, CDR2 FQNNGV. The CDR3 reads CASSFGTLYEQYF. The CDR3 DNA reads as TGTGCCAGCAGCTTCGGGACACTGTACGAGCAGTACTTC.

CDR3 region: CASSPGQIMNTEAFF. In DNA form, the CDR3 reads TGTGCCAGCTCACCTGGACAGATCATGAACACTGAAGCTTTCTTT. This sequence joins TRBV18 and TRBJ1-1; D is perhaps TRBD1 (6 bases). The CDR3 covers 15 residues. Germline V gene lookup returns CDR1 KGHSH and CDR2 LQKENI. Trimming took 3 bases from V and 0 from J, leaving 11 bases between them.

This clonotype appeared a few times. The rearrangement joins TRBV5-1 to TRBJ2-1; 10 bases are shared with TRBD2. After removal of 2 bases from V and 3 bases from J, the junction contained 11 bases not matched to a gene. There are 18 residues in the CDR3. Germline CDR1 is SGHRS and CDR2 is YFSETQ. The CDR3, as DNA: TGCGCCAGCAGCTTCGATGCGTCTAGCGGGGGCCTCTACAATGAGCAGTTCTTC. Protein: CASSFDASSGGLYNEQFF.

This chain joins TRBV12-3 or TRBV12-4 and TRBJ1-6, with 8 nucleotides matching TRBD1. J gave up 9 bases and V 7 bases, and 8 bases lay outside the gene matches. This CDR3 is 14 amino acids long. DNA for the CDR3: TGTGCCAGCACCCCGGACAGGGAATCTTCACCCCTCCACTTT. Translation gives CASTPDRESSPLHF.

The chain is built from TRBV5-8 and TRBJ2-7; TRBD1 agrees at 9 bases. The CDR3 spans 15 residues. J was trimmed by 5 bases and V by 3 bases; bases with no gene match: 9. Germline CDR1 SGHTS, CDR2 YDEGEE. The CDR3 bases are TGTGCCAGCAGCTCCATTCGGACAGGGGTGGACGAGCAGTACTTC. It codes for CASSSIRTGVDEQYF.

This clonotype has ten or more counts. The genes are TRBV12-3 or TRBV12-4 and TRBJ2-5, with a possible D match to TRBD1 (6 bases). V was clipped by 3 bases and J by 0 bases, with 8 bases between them. The CDR3 totals 14 residues. The CDR3 is CASSFRTDQETQYF. The CDR3 DNA is TGTGCCAGCAGTTTTAGGACAGACCAAGAGACCCAGTACTTC.

This sequence joins TRBV18 and TRBJ2-5; unclear D gene. Germline-derived CDR1 and CDR2 are KGHSH and LQKENI. Trimming removed 4 bases at V and 1 base at J, with 4 bases between. The CDR3 sequence is 12 residues long. CDR3 region: CASSLRQETQYF. The CDR3 DNA sequence: TGTGCCAGCTCACTCCGCCAAGAGACCCAGTACTTC.

This clonotype has only a few counts. The chain links TRBV29-1 to TRBJ1-2; 8 bases align to TRBD1. CDR1 and CDR2 (germline): SQVTM, ANQGSEA. The CDR3 is 16 amino acids. V was pared by 0 bases and J by 2 bases, with 8 bases of the junction left unmatched. In DNA form, the CDR3 reads TGCAGCGTTGAAGATCGGGGGACAGGTCTGAACTATGGCTACACCTTC. Amino acid sequence: CSVEDRGTGLNYGYTF.

In its sample, this clonotype was seen a few times. J is TRBJ1-2 and V is TRBV7-2, with 7 bases that match TRBD1. Unmatched junction bases numbered 4, after V lost 3 bases and J lost 0 bases. The length of the CDR3 is 15 residues. The germline CDR1 and CDR2 sequences are SGHTA and FQGNSA. CDR3: CASSFYQGANYGYTF. CDR3 DNA: TGTGCCAGCAGCTTTTACCAGGGGGCTAACTATGGCTACACCTTC. Using reference TRBV7-2 and TRBJ1-2 for the parts outside the CDR3, the full variable domain is GAGVSQSPSNKVTEKGKDVELRCDPISGHTALYWYRQSLGQGLEFLIYFQGNSAPDKSGLPSDRFSAERTGGSVSTLTIQRTQQEDSAVYLCASSFYQGANYGYTFGSGTRLTVV.

This clonotype appeared a few times. V and J are TRBV18 and TRBJ2-7, with 7 bases matching TRBD1. The junction had 6 bases not matched to a gene; V was cut back by 4 bases and J by 3 bases. The CDR3 length is 14 residues. Germline V gene sequence: CDR1 KGHSH, CDR2 LQKENI. For the CDR3, the DNA is TGTGCCAGCTCACATTCTCGACAGGGCTACGAGCAGTACTTC. Encoded protein: CASSHSRQGYEQYF.

This clonotype was recorded many times. The CDR3 DNA follows: TGTGCCAGCAGCCTCGACAGGGGGCGAGACACTGAAGCTTTCTTT. Amino acids: CASSLDRGRDTEAFF. V usage is TRBV12-3 or TRBV12-4 and J usage is TRBJ1-1; 10 bases fit TRBD1. J was trimmed by 3 bases and V by 6 bases; bases with no gene match: 7. This CDR3 has 15 amino acids.

In its sample, this clonotype was seen a few times. CDR3 bases: TGCGCCAGCAGCCAAGATCTCGCAGGGTACGGCTACACCTTC. As protein: CASSQDLAGYGYTF. V is TRBV4-1 and J is TRBJ1-2; D is possibly TRBD1 (5 bases). V lost 0 bases and J 8 bases, leaving 13 bases between the germline ends. Per the germline V gene, CDR1 is MGHRA and CDR2 is YSYEKL. There are 14 residues in the CDR3.

A few counts support this clonotype. V and J are TRBV30 and TRBJ2-2; possible D gene TRBD1, 6 bases. The germline gives CDR1 GTSNPN, CDR2 SVGIG (reference sequence). This CDR3 has 13 residues. V was trimmed by 2 bases and J by 6 bases, leaving 10 bases between them. The CDR3 DNA reads as TGTGCCTGGAGTAACAAGGGGGCCGGGGAGCTGTTTTTT. This gives the protein CAWSNKGAGELFF.

This clonotype was seen ten or more times. This chain links TRBV28 with TRBJ1-2; 11 nucleotides align to TRBD1. The CDR3 spans 17 residues. Germline-derived CDR1 and CDR2 are MDHEN and SYDVKM. The V gene end was trimmed by 1 base and the J gene end by 3 bases; junction bases not matched to a gene: 7. CDR3 amino acids: CASSLLGGQGAYYGYTF. CDR3 DNA sequence: TGTGCCAGCAGTTTATTGGGCGGACAGGGGGCCTACTATGGCTACACCTTC.

The chain is built from TRBV5-1 and TRBJ2-2; no clear D. Deletions cut 2 bases from V and 3 bases from J, with 8 bases between. The germline gives CDR1 SGHRS, CDR2 YFSETQ. The CDR3 contains 14 residues. DNA of the CDR3: TGCGCCAGCAGCTTACCTATCTACACCGGGGAGCTGTTTTTT. It encodes CASSLPIYTGELFF.

This clonotype was picked up a small number of times. The chain joins TRBV5-1 to TRBJ1-4; D is unclear. Germline lookup yields CDR1 SGHRS and CDR2 YFSETQ. CDR3 length: 13 residues. Trimming cost V 0 bases and J 5 bases, with 5 bases left between them. The DNA for the CDR3 is TGCGCCAGCAGCTTGGCCCGGAATGAAAAACTGTTTTTT. This sequence encodes CASSLARNEKLFF.

This clonotype came up many times. Here the CDR3 DNA reads TGCAGCGTTGAACGGAATGAAAAACTGTTTTTT. Protein: CSVERNEKLFF. V gene TRBV29-1 combines with J gene TRBJ1-4; unclear D gene. The CDR3 loop spans 11 amino acids. The germline V and J ends were trimmed by 2 bases and 5 bases, with 3 bases remaining between them. Germline V gene data show CDR1 as SQVTM and CDR2 as ANQGSEA.

Many counts were recorded for this clonotype. The chain couples TRBV20-1 to TRBJ2-1; TRBD2 agrees at 8 bases. With 6 bases clipped from V and 0 bases from J, the junction kept 4 bases outside the gene matches. The germline V gene has CDR1 DFQATT and CDR2 SNEGSKA (reference sequence). CDR3 length: 14 amino acids. DNA for the CDR3: TGCAGTGCGCGGGGGGCCTTCTCCTACAATGAGCAGTTCTTC. Translation: CSARGAFSYNEQFF.

This clonotype was detected ten times or more. The chain combines TRBV19 with TRBJ2-1; 14 nucleotides match TRBD2. The CDR3 is 13 residues long. Germline CDR1 is LNHDA and CDR2 is SQIVND (reference sequence). V shed 11 bases and J 13 bases; nucleotides not matched to a gene: 10. CDR3 coding DNA: TGTGCCTGCCAGGGACTAGCGGGGGAGGATCAGTTCTTC. Encoded protein: CACQGLAGEDQFF.